These T cell receptor beta chains were read from a single sample in a study of PD-1 blockade in classical Hodgkin lymphoma. TCRdb keeps only in-frame clones here, not all; method: immunoSEQ multiplex PCR. The sample has 14,000 to 15,000 clones; approximately 90% are singletons. Sequenced: CD8+ T cells from blood. The origin of the receptors is a human donor with classical Hodgkin lymphoma. The CDR3 runs from the conserved cysteine through the conserved F or W. D genes are given only for firm matches. Expanded clones get a size class; other rows say once, few or many, or leave the size out.

>.|.|TRBJ2-1|TRBV4-1
CASSQGLSGSEQFF
TGCGCCAGCAGCCAAGGGCTCAGCGGCAGTGAGCAGTTCTTC
>once|TRBD1|TRBJ2-1|TRBV9
CASSAPVGQGAYNEQFF
TGTGCCAGCAGCGCCCCAGTGGGACAGGGTGCCTACAATGAGCAGTTCTTC
>.|.|TRBJ2-7|TRBV4-2
CASSQDSGALLWGQYF
TGTGCCAGCAGCCAAGACTCCGGGGCCCTTTTGTGGGGGCAGTACTTC
>.|.|TRBJ1-1|TRBV4-1
CASSQGLGRVGLAFF
TGCGCCAGCAGCCAGGGCCTAGGCAGGGTAGGTTTGGCTTTCTTT
>.|.|TRBJ2-1|TRBV6-1
CASSAPSRAPYNEQFF
TGTGCCAGCAGTGCACCGTCCCGGGCCCCCTACAATGAGCAGTTCTTC
>.|TRBD1|TRBJ1-3|TRBV10-2
CASQGQGAQGGGNTIYF
TGCGCCAGCCAGGGACAGGGGGCTCAGGGAGGAGGAAACACCATATATTTT
>once|.|TRBJ1-2|TRBV7-9
CASTPTDPNYGYTF
TGTGCCAGCACCCCAACGGATCCGAACTATGGCTACACCTTC
>.|.|TRBJ2-1|TRBV4-1
CASSPGSGWLGGQFF
TGCGCCAGCAGCCCCGGGTCTGGCTGGTTAGGGGGGCAGTTCTTC
>.|.|TRBJ2-5|TRBV10-3
CAISEFWLRQTQYF
TGTGCCATCAGTGAGTTTTGGTTACGGCAGACCCAGTACTTC
>.|.|TRBJ1-2|TRBV13
CASSEEGGGYYGYTF
TGTGCCAGCAGCGAGGAGGGGGGAGGATACTATGGCTACACCTTC
>.|.|TRBJ1-1|TRBV27
CASSFRVEGTEAFF
TGTGCCAGCAGTTTCAGGGTAGAGGGCACTGAAGCTTTCTTT
>once|.|TRBJ2-1|TRBV5-4
CASSLTYTGAYNEQFF
TGTGCCAGCAGCTTAACCTACACGGGCGCTTACAATGAGCAGTTCTTC
>.|.|TRBJ1-5|TRBV21-1
CASSKARQGGNQPQHF
TGTGCCAGCAGCAAAGCCCGGCAGGGTGGCAATCAGCCCCAGCATTTT
>.|TRBD2|TRBJ2-1|TRBV6-5
CASSGLESYNEQFF
TGTGCCAGCAGCGGACTAGAGTCCTACAATGAGCAGTTCTTC
>.|TRBD1|TRBJ2-6|TRBV4-2
CASSQDQGAGANVLTF
TGTGCCAGCAGCCAAGATCAGGGGGCTGGGGCCAACGTCCTGACTTTC
>.|TRBD2|TRBJ2-3|TRBV28
CASSLIWTSGSSTDTQYF
TGTGCCAGCAGTTTAATTTGGACTAGCGGGAGTAGTACAGATACGCAGTATTTT
>once|.|TRBJ1-1|TRBV7-9
CASSGEANTEAFF
TGTGCCAGCAGCGGGGAGGCGAACACTGAAGCTTTCTTT
>.|TRBD1|TRBJ1-2|TRBV2
CASSEWAGGQGYGYTF
TGTGCCAGCAGCGAGTGGGCTGGCGGACAGGGGTATGGCTACACCTTC
>once|.|TRBJ2-3|TRBV28
CASSLGVSSTDTQYF
TGTGCCAGCAGTTTAGGGGTCAGCAGCACAGATACGCAGTATTTT
>.|TRBD1|TRBJ1-5|TRBV7-9
CASSFSTGAQPQHF
TGTGCCAGCAGCTTCTCGACAGGGGCTCAGCCCCAGCATTTT
>.|.|TRBJ2-6|TRBV9
CASSWGTGANVLTF
TGTGCCAGCAGCTGGGGGACTGGGGCCAACGTCCTGACTTTC
>once|TRBD2|TRBJ2-1|TRBV27
CASSRPGWAGEGNNEQFF
TGTGCCAGCAGTCGCCCGGGGTGGGCGGGAGAGGGTAACAATGAGCAGTTCTTC
>.|.|TRBJ1-5|TRBV6-6
CASSYGEGIDQPQHF
TGTGCCAGCAGTTACGGTGAAGGCATCGATCAGCCCCAGCATTTT
>.|TRBD1|TRBJ2-7|TRBV9
CASSVADGTGYYEQYF
TGTGCCAGCAGCGTGGCTGACGGGACAGGGTACTACGAGCAGTACTTC
>.|.|TRBJ1-2|TRBV30
CAWSPERGGYTF
TGTGCCTGGAGTCCCGAAAGGGGTGGCTACACCTTC
>.|TRBD2|TRBJ2-1|TRBV28
CASSYIPDVAGYNEQFF
TGTGCCAGCAGTTATATCCCCGATGTAGCGGGTTACAATGAGCAGTTCTTC
>.|TRBD1|TRBJ1-5|TRBV11-2
CASSPEGVDRGHNQPQHF
TGTGCCAGCAGCCCCGAGGGTGTGGACAGGGGGCACAATCAGCCCCAGCATTTT
>.|TRBD2|TRBJ2-1|TRBV7-3
CASSSPLGLAGIDEQFF
TGTGCCAGCAGCTCGCCACTAGGCCTAGCGGGTATTGATGAGCAGTTCTTC
>.|TRBD1|TRBJ2-3|TRBV11-3
CASSSGTGGITDTQYF
TGTGCCAGCAGCAGCGGGACAGGGGGTATCACAGATACGCAGTATTTT
>.|TRBD1|TRBJ1-2|TRBV27
CASSIDRETSSYGYTF
TGTGCCAGCAGTATCGACAGGGAGACATCGAGCTATGGCTACACCTTC
>.|TRBD1|TRBJ2-5|TRBV6-5
CASSYSPDRGATQYF
TGTGCCAGCAGTTACTCCCCCGACAGGGGCGCGACCCAGTACTTC
>.|.|TRBJ1-2|TRBV7-8
CASSLEGGAGGYTF
TGTGCCAGCAGCTTAGAGGGGGGGGCGGGTGGCTACACCTTC
>.|.|TRBJ1-1|TRBV5-1
CASSLDQGAMNTEAFF
TGCGCCAGCAGCTTGGATCAGGGTGCAATGAACACTGAAGCTTTCTTT
>.|.|TRBJ2-4|TRBV27
CASSFWSDLAKNIQYF
TGTGCCAGCAGTTTCTGGTCAGACCTAGCCAAAAACATTCAGTACTTC
>.|.|TRBJ1-6|TRBV6-7
CASSYYSGQDSPLHF
TGTGCCAGCAGTTACTATTCGGGTCAGGATTCACCCCTCCACTTT
>few|.|TRBJ1-4|TRBV11-2
CASSLTARTNEKLFF
TGTGCCAGCAGTCTTACTGCGAGGACTAATGAAAAACTGTTTTTT
>.|.|TRBJ2-7|TRBV13
CASSFGGAYEQYF
TGTGCCAGCAGCTTCGGCGGAGCCTACGAGCAGTACTTC
>.|TRBD1|TRBJ1-2|TRBV2
CASTFEGRDSHPNYGYTF
TGTGCCAGCACTTTCGAAGGGAGGGACAGCCACCCCAACTATGGCTACACCTTC
>.|.|TRBJ1-1|TRBV7-9
CASSLVGRNTEAFF
TGTGCCAGCAGCTTAGTAGGCAGGAACACTGAAGCTTTCTTT
>few|.|TRBJ1-1|TRBV30
CAWKQGTLEAFF
TGTGCCTGGAAACAGGGAACTCTTGAAGCTTTCTTT
>.|.|TRBJ1-2|TRBV5-6
CASSRGGQIYGYTF
TGTGCCAGCAGCAGGGGCGGACAGATCTATGGCTACACCTTC
>.|TRBD2|TRBJ2-3|TRBV7-3
CASSFSGMGTDTQYF
TGTGCCAGCAGCTTTAGCGGGATGGGGACAGATACGCAGTATTTT
>medium-sized|TRBD1|TRBJ1-5|TRBV28
CASSERTGFAQPQHF
TGTGCCAGCAGCGAAAGGACAGGGTTCGCTCAGCCCCAGCATTTT
>.|TRBD1|TRBJ2-2|TRBV7-6
CASRTTGAGTGELFF
TGTGCCAGCAGGACGACAGGGGCCGGCACCGGGGAGCTGTTTTTT
>.|.|TRBJ2-7|TRBV5-8
CASSQSYEQYF
TGTGCCAGCAGCCAGTCCTACGAGCAGTACTTC
>.|.|TRBJ1-5|TRBV27
CASSLRSNQPQHF
TGTGCCAGCAGTTTGAGAAGCAATCAGCCCCAGCATTTT
>few|.|TRBJ1-2|TRBV16
CASSQDPSYGYTF
TGTGCCAGCAGCCAAGACCCCTCCTATGGCTACACCTTC
>.|TRBD2|TRBJ2-3|TRBV5-1
CASSLRTTGGSTDTQYF
TGCGCCAGCAGCTTGAGGACGACGGGGGGGAGCACAGATACGCAGTATTTT
>.|TRBD2|TRBJ2-5|TRBV11-3
CASSSAAGLAGGPSWETQYF
TGTGCCAGCAGCTCCGCCGCGGGGCTAGCGGGAGGGCCAAGTTGGGAGACCCAGTACTTC
>.|.|TRBJ2-3|TRBV21-1
CASSPPLFSTDTQYF
TGTGCCAGCAGCCCGCCCCTTTTCAGCACAGATACGCAGTATTTT
>.|.|TRBJ2-1|TRBV6-1
CASSDSWGGDEQFF
TGTGCCAGCAGTGATTCTTGGGGAGGCGATGAGCAGTTCTTC
>.|TRBD1|TRBJ2-7|TRBV5-1
CASSWGQSYEQYF
TGCGCCAGCAGCTGGGGACAGTCCTACGAGCAGTACTTC
>.|.|TRBJ1-1|TRBV6-5
CASSYRVINTEAFF
TGTGCCAGCAGTTACAGGGTTATAAACACTGAAGCTTTCTTT
>few|.|TRBJ2-3|TRBV6-6
CASSYGTDTQYF
TGTGCCAGCAGTTACGGTACAGATACGCAGTATTTT
>.|TRBD2|TRBJ2-2|TRBV7-9
CASSPPSGRAPGELFF
TGTGCCAGCAGCCCCCCTAGCGGGAGGGCCCCCGGGGAGCTGTTTTTT
>.|TRBD1|TRBJ1-5|TRBV27
CASRIQGSNQPQHF
TGTGCCAGCAGAATACAGGGGAGCAATCAGCCCCAGCATTTT
>.|TRBD1|TRBJ2-5|TRBV19
CASAPGQQETQYF
TGTGCCAGCGCTCCGGGACAGCAAGAGACCCAGTACTTC
>once|.|TRBJ2-7|TRBV10-3
CAIREAVPYEQYF
TGTGCCATCAGGGAGGCAGTCCCCTACGAGCAGTACTTC
>once|.|TRBJ1-5|TRBV5-1
CASSLSDRTNQPQHF
TGCGCCAGCAGCTTGTCCGACAGGACCAATCAGCCCCAGCATTTT